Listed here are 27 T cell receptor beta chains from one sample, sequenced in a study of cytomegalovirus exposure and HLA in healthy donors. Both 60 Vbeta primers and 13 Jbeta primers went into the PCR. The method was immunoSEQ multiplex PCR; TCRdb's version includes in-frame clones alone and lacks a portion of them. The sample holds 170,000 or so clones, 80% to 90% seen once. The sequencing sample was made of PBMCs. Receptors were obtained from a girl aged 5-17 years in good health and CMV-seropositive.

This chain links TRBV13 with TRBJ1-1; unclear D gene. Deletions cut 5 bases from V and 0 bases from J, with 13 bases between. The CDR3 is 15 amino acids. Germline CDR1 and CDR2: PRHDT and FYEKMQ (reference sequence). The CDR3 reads CASSNESRMNTEAFF. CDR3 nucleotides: TGTGCCAGCAGCAATGAGTCGAGAATGAACACTGAAGCTTTCTTT.

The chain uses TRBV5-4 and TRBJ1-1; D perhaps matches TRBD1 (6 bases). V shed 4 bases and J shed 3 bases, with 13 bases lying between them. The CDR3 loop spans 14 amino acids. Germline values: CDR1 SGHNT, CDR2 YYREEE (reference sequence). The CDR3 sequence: CASSGGGHYTEAFF. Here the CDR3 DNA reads TGTGCCAGCAGCGGGGGCGGACACTACACTGAAGCTTTCTTT.

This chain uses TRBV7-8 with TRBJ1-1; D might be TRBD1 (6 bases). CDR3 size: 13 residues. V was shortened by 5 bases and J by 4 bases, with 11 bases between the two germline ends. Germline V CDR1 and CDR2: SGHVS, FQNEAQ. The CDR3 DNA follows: TGTGCCAGCAGCGAGGGGGAGTGCACTGAAGCTTTCTTT. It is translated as CASSEGECTEAFF.

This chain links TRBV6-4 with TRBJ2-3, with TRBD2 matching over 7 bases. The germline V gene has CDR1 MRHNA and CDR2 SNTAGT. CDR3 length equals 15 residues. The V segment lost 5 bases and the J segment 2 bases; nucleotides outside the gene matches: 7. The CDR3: CASSQSGVTTDTQYF. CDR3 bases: TGTGCCAGCAGTCAGAGCGGGGTAACCACAGATACGCAGTATTTT.

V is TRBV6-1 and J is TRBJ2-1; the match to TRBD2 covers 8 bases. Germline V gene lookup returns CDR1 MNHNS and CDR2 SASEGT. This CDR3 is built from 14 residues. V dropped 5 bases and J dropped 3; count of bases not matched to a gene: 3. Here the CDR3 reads CASSSLAGYNEQFF. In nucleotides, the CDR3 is TGTGCCAGCAGTTCCCTAGCGGGCTACAATGAGCAGTTCTTC.

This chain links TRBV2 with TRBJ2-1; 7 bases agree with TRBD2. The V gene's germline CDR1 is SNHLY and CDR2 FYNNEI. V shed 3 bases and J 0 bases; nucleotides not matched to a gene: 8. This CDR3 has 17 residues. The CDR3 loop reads CASSDWVGGSSYNEQFF. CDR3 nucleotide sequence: TGTGCCAGCAGTGATTGGGTAGGCGGGAGCTCCTACAATGAGCAGTTCTTC.

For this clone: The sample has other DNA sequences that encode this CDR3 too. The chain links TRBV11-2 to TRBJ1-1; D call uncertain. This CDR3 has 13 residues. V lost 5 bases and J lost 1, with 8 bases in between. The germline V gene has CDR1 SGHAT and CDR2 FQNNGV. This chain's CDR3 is CASSLKRNTEAFF. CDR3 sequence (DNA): TGTGCCAGCAGCCTCAAGAGGAACACTGAAGCTTTCTTT. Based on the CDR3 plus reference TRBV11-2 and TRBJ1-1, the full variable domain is EAGVAQSPRYKIIEKRQSVAFWCNPISGHATLYWYQQILGQGPKLLIQFQNNGVVDDSQLPKDRFSAERLKGVDSTLKIQPAKLEDSAVYLCASSLKRNTEAFFGQGTRLTVV.

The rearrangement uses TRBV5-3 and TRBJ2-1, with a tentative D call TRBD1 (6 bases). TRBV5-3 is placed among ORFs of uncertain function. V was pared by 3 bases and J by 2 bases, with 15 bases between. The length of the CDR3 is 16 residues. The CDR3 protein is CARSSKSGHTYNEQFF. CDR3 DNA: TGTGCCAGAAGCTCAAAATCGGGACACACCTACAATGAGCAGTTCTTC.

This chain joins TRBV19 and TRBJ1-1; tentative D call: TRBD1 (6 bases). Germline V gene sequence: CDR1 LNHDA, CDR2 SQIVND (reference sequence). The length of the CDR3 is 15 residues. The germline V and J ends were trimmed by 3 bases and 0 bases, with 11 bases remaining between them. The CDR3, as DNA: TGTGCCAGTAGTATTCGGGGGGCGGTGAACACTGAAGCTTTCTTT. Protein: CASSIRGAVNTEAFF.

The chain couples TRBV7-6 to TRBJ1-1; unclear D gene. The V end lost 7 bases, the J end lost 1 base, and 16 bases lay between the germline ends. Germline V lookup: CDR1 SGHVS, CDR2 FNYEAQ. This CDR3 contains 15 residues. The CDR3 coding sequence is TGTGCCAGCACCGTCGGGGTAGGAAGGAACACTGAAGCTTTCTTT. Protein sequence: CASTVGVGRNTEAFF. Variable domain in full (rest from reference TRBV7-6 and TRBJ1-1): GAGVSQSPRYKVTKRGQDVALRCDPISGHVSLYWYRQALGQGPEFLTYFNYEAQQDKSGLPNDRFSAERPEGSISTLTIQRTEQRDSAMYRCASTVGVGRNTEAFFGQGTRLTVV.

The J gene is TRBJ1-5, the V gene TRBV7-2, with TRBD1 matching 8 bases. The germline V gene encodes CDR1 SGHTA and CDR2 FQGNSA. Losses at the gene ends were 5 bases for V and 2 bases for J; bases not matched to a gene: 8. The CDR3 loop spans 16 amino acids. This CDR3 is CASSALGQAGNQPQHF. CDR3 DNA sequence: TGTGCCAGCAGCGCCCTGGGACAGGCCGGCAATCAGCCCCAGCATTTT.

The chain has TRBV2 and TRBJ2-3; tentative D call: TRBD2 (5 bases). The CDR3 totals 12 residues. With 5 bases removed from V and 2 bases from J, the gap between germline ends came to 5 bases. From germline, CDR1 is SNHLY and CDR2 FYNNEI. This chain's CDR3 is CASSRDTDTQYF. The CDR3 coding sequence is TGTGCCAGCAGTCGGGACACAGATACGCAGTATTTT.

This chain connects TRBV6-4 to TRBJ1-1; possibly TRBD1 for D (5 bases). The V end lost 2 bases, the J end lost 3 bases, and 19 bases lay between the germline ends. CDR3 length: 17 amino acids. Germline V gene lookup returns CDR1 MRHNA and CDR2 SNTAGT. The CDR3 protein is CASSDNSGPGGYTEAFF. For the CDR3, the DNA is TGTGCCAGCAGTGACAACTCAGGGCCGGGGGGGTACACTGAAGCTTTCTTT.

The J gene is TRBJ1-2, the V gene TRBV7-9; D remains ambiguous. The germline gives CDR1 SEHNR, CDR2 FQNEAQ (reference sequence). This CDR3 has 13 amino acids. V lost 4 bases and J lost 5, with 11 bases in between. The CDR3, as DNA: TGTGCCAGCAGCTCTCTGAGGGAGTATGGCTACACCTTC. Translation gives CASSSLREYGYTF.

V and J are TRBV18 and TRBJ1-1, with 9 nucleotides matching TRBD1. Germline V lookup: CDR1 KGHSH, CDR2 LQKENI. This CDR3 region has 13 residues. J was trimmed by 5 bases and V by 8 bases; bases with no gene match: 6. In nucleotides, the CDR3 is TGTGCCAGCACCGGGGACAGGGAAACTGAAGCTTTCTTT. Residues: CASTGDRETEAFF.

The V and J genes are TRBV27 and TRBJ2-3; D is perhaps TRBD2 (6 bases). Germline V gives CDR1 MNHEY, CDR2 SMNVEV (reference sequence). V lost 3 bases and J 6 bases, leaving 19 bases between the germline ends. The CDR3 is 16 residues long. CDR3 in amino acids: CASSFRRGDLGDTQYF. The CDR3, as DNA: TGTGCCAGCAGTTTTAGGCGGGGCGACTTAGGGGATACGCAGTATTTT.

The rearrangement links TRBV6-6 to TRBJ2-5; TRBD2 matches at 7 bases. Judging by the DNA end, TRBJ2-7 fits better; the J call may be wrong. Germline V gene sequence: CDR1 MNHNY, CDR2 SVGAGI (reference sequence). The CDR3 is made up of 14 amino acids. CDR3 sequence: CASSRPGGFYEQYF. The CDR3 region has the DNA TGTGCCAGCAGTCGTCCGGGGGGTTTCTACGAGCAGTACTTC.

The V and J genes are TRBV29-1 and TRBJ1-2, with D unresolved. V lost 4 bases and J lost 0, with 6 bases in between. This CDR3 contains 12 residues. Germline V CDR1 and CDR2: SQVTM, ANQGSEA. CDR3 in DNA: TGCAGCGTTGGAGGGCCTAACTATGGCTACACCTTC. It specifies CSVGGPNYGYTF. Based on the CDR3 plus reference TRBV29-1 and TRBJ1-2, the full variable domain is SAVISQKPSRDICQRGTSLTIQCQVDSQVTMMFWYRQQPGQSLTLIATANQGSEATYESGFVIDKFPISRPNLTFSTLTVSNMSPEDSSIYLCSVGGPNYGYTFGSGTRLTVV.

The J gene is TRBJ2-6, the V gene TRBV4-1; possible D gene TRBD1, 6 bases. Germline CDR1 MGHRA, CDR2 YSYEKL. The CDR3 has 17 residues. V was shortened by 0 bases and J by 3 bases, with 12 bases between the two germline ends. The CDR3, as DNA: TGCGCCAGCAGCCAAGATACAGGGTTCTATGGGGCCAACGTCCTGACTTTC. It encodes CASSQDTGFYGANVLTF.

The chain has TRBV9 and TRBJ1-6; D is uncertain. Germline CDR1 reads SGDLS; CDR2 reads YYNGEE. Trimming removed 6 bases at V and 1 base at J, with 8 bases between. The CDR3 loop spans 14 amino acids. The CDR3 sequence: CASKPGSYNSPLHF. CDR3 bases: TGTGCCAGCAAGCCGGGATCCTATAATTCACCCCTCCACTTT.

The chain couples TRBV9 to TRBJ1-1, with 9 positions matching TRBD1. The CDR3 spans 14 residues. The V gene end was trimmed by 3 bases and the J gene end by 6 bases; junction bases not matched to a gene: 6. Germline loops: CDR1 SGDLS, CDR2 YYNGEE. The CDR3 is CASSESGTGSEAFF. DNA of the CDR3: TGTGCCAGCAGCGAATCCGGGACAGGGTCTGAAGCTTTCTTT. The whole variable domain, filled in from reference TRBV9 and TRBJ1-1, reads DSGVTQTPKHLITATGQRVTLRCSPRSGDLSVYWYQQSLDQGLQFLIQYYNGEERAKGNILERFSAQQFPDLHSELNLSSLELGDSALYFCASSESGTGSEAFFGQGTRLTVV.

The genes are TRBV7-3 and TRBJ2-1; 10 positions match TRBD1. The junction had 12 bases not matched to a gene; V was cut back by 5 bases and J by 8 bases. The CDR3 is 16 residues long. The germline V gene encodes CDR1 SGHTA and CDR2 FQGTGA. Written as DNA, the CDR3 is TGTGCCAGCAGCGAGCGACAGGGGGCCCCCAACCATGAGCAGTTCTTC. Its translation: CASSERQGAPNHEQFF.

The CDR3 coding sequence is TGCAGCGTGGGGGGGACAGGGAACCTCTTGGGTGGCTACACCTTC. It yields the protein CSVGGTGNLLGGYTF. The rearrangement links TRBV29-1 to TRBJ1-2; 9 bases agree with TRBD1. The CDR3 runs to 15 residues. Germline values: CDR1 SQVTM, CDR2 ANQGSEA. The ends lost 6 bases at V and 7 bases at J; junction bases unmatched: 15.

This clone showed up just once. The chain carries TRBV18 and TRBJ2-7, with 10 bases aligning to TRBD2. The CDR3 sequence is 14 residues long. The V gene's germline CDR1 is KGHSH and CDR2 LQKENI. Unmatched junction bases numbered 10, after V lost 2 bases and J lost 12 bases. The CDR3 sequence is CASSPSLAGDHVYF. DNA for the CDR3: TGTGCCAGCTCACCAAGTCTAGCGGGGGACCATGTGTACTTC. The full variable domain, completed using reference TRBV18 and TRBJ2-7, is NAGVMQNPRHLVRRRGQEARLRCSPMKGHSHVYWYRQLPEEGLKFMVYLQKENIIDESGMPKERFSAEFPKEGPSILRIQQVVRGDSAAYFCASSPSLAGDHVYFGPGTRLTVT.

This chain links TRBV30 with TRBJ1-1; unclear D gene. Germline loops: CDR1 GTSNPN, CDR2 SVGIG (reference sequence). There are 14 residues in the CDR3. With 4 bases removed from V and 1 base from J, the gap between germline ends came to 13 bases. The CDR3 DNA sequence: TGTGCCTGGAACGTGGGCATTGGGAACACTGAAGCTTTCTTT. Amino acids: CAWNVGIGNTEAFF.

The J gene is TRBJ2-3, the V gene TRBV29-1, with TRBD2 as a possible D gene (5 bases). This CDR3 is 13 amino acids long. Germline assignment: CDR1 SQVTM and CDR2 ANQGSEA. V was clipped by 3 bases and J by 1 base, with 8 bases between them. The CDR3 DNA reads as TGCAGCGTTGACGGGAAAGGCACAGATACGCAGTATTTT. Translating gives CSVDGKGTDTQYF.

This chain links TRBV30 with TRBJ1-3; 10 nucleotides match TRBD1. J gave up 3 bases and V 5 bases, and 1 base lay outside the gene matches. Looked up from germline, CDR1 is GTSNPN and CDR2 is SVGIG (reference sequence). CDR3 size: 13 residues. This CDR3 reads CAWGTGDGNTIYF. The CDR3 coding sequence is TGTGCCTGGGGGACAGGGGATGGAAACACCATATATTTT.